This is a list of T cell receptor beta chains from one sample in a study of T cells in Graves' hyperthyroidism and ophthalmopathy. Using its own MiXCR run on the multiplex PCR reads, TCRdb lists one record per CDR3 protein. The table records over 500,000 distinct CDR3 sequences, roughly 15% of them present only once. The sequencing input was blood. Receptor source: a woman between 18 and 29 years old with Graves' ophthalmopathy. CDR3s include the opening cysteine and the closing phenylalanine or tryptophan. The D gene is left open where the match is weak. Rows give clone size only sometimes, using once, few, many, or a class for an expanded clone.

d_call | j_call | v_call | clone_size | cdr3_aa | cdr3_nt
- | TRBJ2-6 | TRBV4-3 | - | CASSQDQGSGANVLTF | TGCGCCAGCAGCCAAGATCAGGGGTCTGGGGCCAACGTCCTGACTTTC
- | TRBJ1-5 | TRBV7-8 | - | CASSFGESNQPQHF | TGTGCCAGCAGCTTTGGGGAAAGCAATCAGCCCCAGCATTTT
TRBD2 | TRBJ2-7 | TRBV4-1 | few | CASSESSGGGAYEQYF | TGCGCCAGCAGCGAATCCTCCGGGGGGGGCGCTTACGAGCAGTACTTC
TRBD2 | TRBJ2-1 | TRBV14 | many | CASSQRSGSSYNEQFF | TGTGCCAGCAGCCAAAGAAGCGGGAGCTCCTACAATGAGCAGTTCTTC
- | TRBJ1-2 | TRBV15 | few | CATSSKESYGYTF | TGTGCCACCAGCAGCAAAGAATCTTATGGCTACACCTTC
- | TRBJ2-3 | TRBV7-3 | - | CASDPTGISTDTQYF | TGTGCCAGCGACCCTACAGGGATTAGCACAGATACGCAGTATTTT
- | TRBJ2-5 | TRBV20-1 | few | CSLRRGVETQYF | TGCAGTCTCAGAAGGGGAGTCGAGACCCAGTACTTC
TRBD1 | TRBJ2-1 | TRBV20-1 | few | CSARQQRQGVDEQFF | TGCAGTGCTAGGCAGCAGCGACAGGGTGTCGATGAGCAGTTCTTC
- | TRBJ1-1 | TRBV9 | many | CASSVGGGANTEAFF | TGTGCCAGCAGCGTAGGGGGGGGGGCGAACACTGAAGCTTTCTTT
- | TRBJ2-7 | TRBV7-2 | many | CASSLGTPEQYF | TGTGCCAGCAGCTTAGGGACACCCGAGCAGTACTTC
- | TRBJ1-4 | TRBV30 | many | CAWSTGSANEKLFF | TGTGCCTGGTCAACGGGGTCAGCTAATGAAAAACTGTTTTTT
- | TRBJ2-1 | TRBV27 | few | CASSPWGEEAYNEQFF | TGTGCCAGCAGTCCCTGGGGAGAGGAGGCCTACAATGAGCAGTTCTTC
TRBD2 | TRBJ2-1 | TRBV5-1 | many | CASSPSSGKYNEQFF | TGCGCCAGCAGCCCGTCTAGCGGGAAGTACAATGAGCAGTTCTTC
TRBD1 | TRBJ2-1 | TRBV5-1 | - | CASSGTGEYNEQFF | TGCGCCAGCAGCGGGACAGGGGAGTACAATGAGCAGTTCTTC
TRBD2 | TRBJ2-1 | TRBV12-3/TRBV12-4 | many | CASSSSTLGFERGFPNEQFF | TGTGCCAGCAGTTCCAGCACTCTAGGTTTTGAGCGGGGGTTTCCCAATGAGCAGTTCTTC
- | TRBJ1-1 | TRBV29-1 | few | CSVDLADFGTEAFF | TGCAGCGTCGACTTAGCGGACTTCGGGACTGAAGCTTTCTTT
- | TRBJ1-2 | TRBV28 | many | CASSFHPTRNYGYTF | TGTGCCAGCAGTTTCCACCCGACCAGGAACTATGGCTACACCTTC
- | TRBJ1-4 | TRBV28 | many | CASSDSWSNEKLFF | TGTGCCAGCAGTGATTCGTGGTCTAATGAAAAACTGTTTTTT
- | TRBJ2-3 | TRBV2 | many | CASGFGQSTDTQYF | TGTGCCAGCGGGTTCGGACAGAGCACAGATACGCAGTATTTT
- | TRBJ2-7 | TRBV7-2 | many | CASSLTGVASGEQYF | TGTGCCAGCAGCTTAACTGGGGTCGCGTCGGGGGAGCAGTACTTC
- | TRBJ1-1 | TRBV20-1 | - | CSAARDRNTEAFF | TGCAGTGCTGCAAGAGACAGGAACACTGAAGCTTTCTTT
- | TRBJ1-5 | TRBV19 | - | CASSIRQGGVGNQPQHF | TGTGCCAGTAGTATTCGGCAGGGAGGGGTCGGCAATCAGCCCCAGCATTTT
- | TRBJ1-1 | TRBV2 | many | CASSDLFGNTEAFF | TGTGCCAGCAGTGACTTGTTTGGGAACACTGAAGCTTTCTTT
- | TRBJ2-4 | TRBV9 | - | CASSHGDIAKNIQYF | TGTGCCAGCAGTCACGGCGACATAGCCAAAAACATTCAGTACTTC
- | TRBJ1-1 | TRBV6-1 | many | CASSEIPPVGAFF | TGTGCCAGCAGTGAAATACCACCCGTGGGGGCTTTCTTT
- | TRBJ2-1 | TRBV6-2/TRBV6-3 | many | CASNIGGFTEQFF | TGTGCCAGCAATATAGGGGGGTTCACTGAGCAGTTCTTC
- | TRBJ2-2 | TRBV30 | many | CAWRAGRTGELFF | TGTGCCTGGAGGGCAGGGAGGACCGGGGAGCTGTTTTTT
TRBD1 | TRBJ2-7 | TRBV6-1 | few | CATGTGPTYEQYF | TGTGCCACCGGGACAGGGCCCACCTACGAGCAGTACTTC
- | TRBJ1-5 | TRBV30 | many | CAWSAGIGNQPQHF | TGTGCCTGGAGTGCGGGTATTGGCAATCAGCCCCAGCATTTT
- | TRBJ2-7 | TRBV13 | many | CASSLVGAPSYEQYF | TGTGCCAGCAGCTTAGTGGGAGCGCCCTCCTACGAGCAGTACTTC
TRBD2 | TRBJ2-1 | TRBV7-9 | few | CASSLGLAGGPSSYNEQFF | TGTGCCAGCAGCTTGGGACTAGCGGGAGGGCCTAGTTCCTACAATGAGCAGTTCTTC
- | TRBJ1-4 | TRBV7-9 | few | CASGRDWEKLFF | TGTGCCAGCGGACGGGATTGGGAAAAACTGTTTTTT
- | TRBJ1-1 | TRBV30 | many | CAWSAPRPWGNTEAFF | TGTGCCTGGAGTGCCCCTCGGCCATGGGGAAACACTGAAGCTTTCTTT
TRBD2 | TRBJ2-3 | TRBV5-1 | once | CVSSLWLAGVDTQYF | TGCGTCAGCAGCTTGTGGCTAGCGGGAGTGGATACGCAGTATTTT
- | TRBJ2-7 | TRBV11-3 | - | CASSQGPPPTYEQYF | TGTGCCAGCAGCCAGGGACCACCCCCTACCTACGAGCAGTACTTC
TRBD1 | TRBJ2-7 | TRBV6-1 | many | CASQRTGREQYF | TGTGCCAGTCAACGGACAGGGCGCGAGCAGTACTTC
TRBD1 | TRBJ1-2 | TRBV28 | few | CATGDRALGYGYTF | TGTGCCACCGGGGACAGGGCTCTTGGCTATGGCTACACCTTC
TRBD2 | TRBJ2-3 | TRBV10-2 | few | CASRAAGETDTQYF | TGCGCCAGCAGAGCGGCGGGGGAGACAGATACGCAGTATTTT
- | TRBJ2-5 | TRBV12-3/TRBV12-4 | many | CASSLSGVETQYF | TGTGCCAGCAGTTTATCCGGGGTCGAGACCCAGTACTTC
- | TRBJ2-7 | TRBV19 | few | CASSLTRESEQYF | TGTGCCAGTAGCCTCACTAGGGAGAGCGAGCAGTACTTC
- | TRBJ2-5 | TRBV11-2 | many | CASSLWGGTVETQYF | TGTGCCAGCAGCTTATGGGGGGGGACAGTAGAGACCCAGTACTTC
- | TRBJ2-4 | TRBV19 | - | CASSQDLEVTSTQAKNIQYF | TGTGCCAGCAGCCAAGATCTTGAGGTCACGAGTACTCAAGCCAAAAACATTCAGTACTTC
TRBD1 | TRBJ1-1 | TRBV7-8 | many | CASSLALTGVAFF | TGTGCCAGCAGCTTAGCGCTTACAGGGGTGGCTTTCTTT
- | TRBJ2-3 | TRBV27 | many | CASSIRGTDTQYF | TGTGCCAGCAGTATAAGGGGGACAGATACGCAGTATTTT
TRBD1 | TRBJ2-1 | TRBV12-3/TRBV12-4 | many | CASKGQGPYNEQFF | TGTGCCAGCAAGGGACAGGGGCCCTACAATGAGCAGTTCTTC
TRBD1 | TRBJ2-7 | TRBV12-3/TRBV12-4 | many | CASSRDRGDEQYF | TGTGCCAGCAGTCGAGACAGGGGCGACGAGCAGTACTTC
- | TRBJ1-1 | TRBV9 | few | CASSPTPGQGREAFF | TGTGCCAGCAGCCCGACCCCCGGGCAGGGGCGTGAAGCTTTCTTT
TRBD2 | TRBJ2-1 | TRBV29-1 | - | CSVEGGGGSYNEQFF | TGCAGCGTTGAAGGGGGGGGGGGGTCCTACAATGAGCAGTTCTTC
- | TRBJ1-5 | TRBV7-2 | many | CASSEHFRGREEDQPQHF | TGTGCCAGCAGCGAACATTTCCGGGGCCGAGAGGAAGATCAGCCCCAGCATTTT
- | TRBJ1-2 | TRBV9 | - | CASSVETDYGYTF | TGTGCCAGCAGCGTTGAGACAGACTATGGCTACACCTTC
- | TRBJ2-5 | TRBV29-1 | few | CSVGSQGWGTETQYF | TGCAGCGTGGGATCACAGGGTTGGGGTACAGAGACCCAGTACTTC
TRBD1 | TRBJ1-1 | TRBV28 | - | CASRVTDRGGGMNTEAFF | TGTGCCAGCAGAGTCACTGACAGGGGCGGAGGGATGAACACTGAAGCTTTCTTT
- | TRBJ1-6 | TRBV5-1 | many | CASSPDSNSPLHF | TGCGCCAGCAGCCCGGACAGTAATTCACCCCTCCACTTT
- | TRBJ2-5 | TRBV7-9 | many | CASSLVDFPTQYF | TGTGCCAGCAGCTTAGTGGACTTTCCGACCCAGTACTTC
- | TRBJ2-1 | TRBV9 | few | CASSRDEINEQFF | TGTGCCAGCAGCCGGGACGAGATCAATGAGCAGTTCTTC
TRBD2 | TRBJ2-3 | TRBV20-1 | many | CSARDRGGPFTDTQYF | TGCAGTGCTAGAGATCGGGGGGGACCCTTCACAGATACGCAGTATTTT